This T cell receptor (beta chain) appears in the sequencing data of a study of long-term antiretroviral therapy in people with HIV. The authors ran the immunoSEQ assay, v3.0, at survey level. Assay: immunoSEQ multiplex PCR; the TCRdb copy retains only in-frame clones and omits some. In the table there are 25,000 to 30,000 clones, around 83% of which are singletons. The CDR3 consists of 15 residues. Germline values: CDR1 SGHDT, CDR2 YYEEEE. V was pared by 1 base and J by 3 bases, with 13 bases between. The sample consisted of unsorted PBMCs, taken 0.4 years after starting antiretroviral therapy. J is TRBJ1-2 and V is TRBV5-6, with D uncertain. This TCR derives from a man younger than 30 with HIV. CDR3 nucleotides: TGTGCCAGCAGCTTGTCACGGAAGCCTTACTATGGCTACACCTTC. This translates into CASSLSRKPYYGYTF. Filled out from reference TRBV5-6 and TRBJ1-2, the complete variable domain reads DAGVTQSPTHLIKTRGQQVTLRCSPKSGHDTVSWYQQALGQGPQFIFQYYEEEERQRGNFPDRFSGHQFPNYSSELNVNALLLGDSALYLCASSLSRKPYYGYTFGSGTRLTVV.